This T cell receptor (beta chain) is drawn from a study of blood T cell repertoires in COVID-19. Overall study: Nucleic acid was either cDNA or gDNA, and it came from T cells, B-cell-depleted T cells, or PBMCs.

Per the original methods: Estimated nucleated cell counts came from reference gene primer amplification. Using immunoSEQ multiplex PCR, the repertoire was profiled, and TCRdb retains in-frame clones only, with some absent. V and J calls and clone size come straight from that table; D and trimming were deduced from the DNA. The table has about 240,000 clones, roughly 82% seen once. This CDR3 region has 15 residues. Trimming took 4 bases from V and 4 from J, leaving 11 bases between them. Germline lookup yields CDR1 SGHTA and CDR2 FQGNSA. This clone was seen a few times. Specimen: peripheral blood. The source of this sequence is a man of 80 years or more with acute or convalescent COVID-19. The gene calls are TRBV7-2 and TRBJ1-6; the D is unclear. CDR3 DNA sequence: TGTGCCAGCAGCTCTCAGATATTGTATAATTCACCCCTCCACTTT. This codes for CASSSQILYNSPLHF.